The rows below give T cell receptor beta chains drawn from one sample of a study of T cells in tuberculosis. Profiling relied on immunoSEQ multiplex PCR, and the TCRdb table lists in-frame clones only, not all of them. The sample yields about 33,000 clones, roughly 90% seen once. The sample was PBMCs. Receptor source: a donor aged 10 to 29 with latent tuberculosis or without tuberculosis infection. Some clones in this sample may be carry-over from other donors' samples. CDR3s include the opening cysteine and the closing phenylalanine or tryptophan. The order of the fields is clone size, V gene, D gene, J gene, CDR3 protein, CDR3 DNA. The D gene is left open where the match is weak. Clone size is given for some rows only: seen once, a few or many times, or a class if the clone is expanded.

few,TRBV6-1,.,TRBJ1-5,CASSAMDFSNQPQHF,TGTGCCAGCAGTGCGATGGACTTTAGCAATCAGCCCCAGCATTTT
.,TRBV6-1,.,TRBJ2-3,CASTLYGDTQYF,TGTGCCAGCACCCTGTACGGAGATACGCAGTATTTT
.,TRBV2,TRBD1,TRBJ1-2,CASSFRDRVGYTF,TGTGCCAGCAGTTTCCGGGACAGGGTTGGCTACACCTTC
.,TRBV7-9,TRBD2,TRBJ2-7,CASSSGGEQYF,TGTGCCAGCAGCTCGGGGGGCGAGCAGTACTTC
.,TRBV6-1,TRBD2,TRBJ2-1,CASSERLAGGDEQFF,TGTGCCAGCAGTGAGCGTCTAGCGGGGGGCGATGAGCAGTTCTTC
once,TRBV7-8,.,TRBJ1-1,CASSFRSRGAEAFF,TGTGCCAGCAGCTTCCGCTCGCGGGGGGCTGAAGCTTTCTTT
.,TRBV5-6,TRBD1,TRBJ1-3,CASSLKRDRAGNTIYF,TGTGCCAGCAGCTTGAAGAGGGACAGGGCTGGAAACACCATATATTTT
.,TRBV6-1,.,TRBJ1-5,CASTHTGSPHQPQHF,TGTGCCAGCACCCACACGGGGTCCCCGCATCAGCCCCAGCATTTT
.,TRBV27,.,TRBJ2-2,CASSRGGPNTGELFF,TGTGCCAGCAGCCGAGGGGGACCAAACACCGGGGAGCTGTTTTTT
.,TRBV27,.,TRBJ1-2,CASSLISVVNYGYTF,TGTGCCAGCAGTTTAATATCAGTCGTCAACTATGGCTACACCTTC
.,TRBV4-1,.,TRBJ2-1,CASSQAGVSYNEQFF,TGCGCCAGCAGCCAAGCAGGGGTCTCCTACAATGAGCAGTTCTTC
.,TRBV2,TRBD1,TRBJ1-2,CASSEAHGTGGRYGYTF,TGTGCCAGCAGTGAAGCGCACGGGACAGGGGGCAGATATGGCTACACCTTC
.,TRBV9,TRBD2,TRBJ2-3,CASSQAGKPDTQYF,TGTGCCAGCAGCCAAGCGGGGAAACCAGATACGCAGTATTTT
once,TRBV5-1,TRBD1,TRBJ1-1,CASSAPGQGASDTEAFF,TGCGCCAGCAGCGCGCCGGGACAGGGGGCTTCGGACACTGAAGCTTTCTTT
.,TRBV10-3,.,TRBJ1-2,CAISERAPRDGYTF,TGTGCCATCAGTGAGCGGGCCCCGCGGGACGGCTACACCTTC
.,TRBV4-1,TRBD2,TRBJ2-3,CASSRKEGSGRGADTQYF,TGCGCCAGCAGCCGCAAGGAGGGAAGCGGGAGGGGTGCAGATACGCAGTATTTT
.,TRBV4-2,TRBD2,TRBJ2-1,CASSPTSPAGVTEQFF,TGTGCCAGCAGCCCAACGAGTCCAGCGGGAGTGACTGAGCAGTTCTTC
.,TRBV25-1,TRBD1,TRBJ2-5,CASSAGTASQETQYF,TGTGCCAGCAGTGCGGGGACAGCGTCCCAAGAGACCCAGTACTTC
.,TRBV6-5,TRBD2,TRBJ2-7,CASRRESSYEQYF,TGTGCCAGCAGGCGGGAGAGTTCCTACGAGCAGTACTTC
.,TRBV7-8,TRBD2,TRBJ2-1,CASSLAASGWLNEQFF,TGTGCCAGCAGCTTAGCGGCTAGCGGGTGGTTGAATGAGCAGTTCTTC
.,TRBV6-1,.,TRBJ2-7,CASSEAEWAYEQYF,TGTGCCAGCAGTGAAGCGGAGTGGGCCTACGAGCAGTACTTC